These 24 T cell receptor beta chains were sequenced from one sample in a study of OX40 agonist ivuxolimab in advanced cancers. Sequencing used immunoSEQ multiplex PCR; TCRdb keeps in-frame clones, though not all of them. The table lists approximately 55,000 clones, about nine tenths of them singletons. The source material was CD4+ or CD8+ T cells sorted from blood, sampled in a trial of the OX40 agonist ivuxolimab. Source of these receptors: an adult with an advanced solid tumor such as melanoma, head and neck, liver or kidney cancer.

This clone was detected ten times or more. The V and J genes are TRBV6-1 and TRBJ2-7; possibly TRBD1 for D (6 bases). Germline V gives CDR1 MNHNS, CDR2 SASEGT. The germline V and J ends were trimmed by 1 base and 5 bases, with 12 bases remaining between them. This CDR3 spans 14 amino acids. CDR3 residues: CASSEVVQGDEQYF. CDR3 DNA sequence: TGTGCCAGCAGTGAAGTGGTACAGGGAGACGAGCAGTACTTC.

The chain has TRBV10-2 and TRBJ2-4; 9 bases map to TRBD1. The CDR3 contains 16 residues. V was pared by 4 bases and J by 0 bases, with 4 bases of the junction left unmatched. Germline CDR1 and CDR2: WSHSY and SAAADI. CDR3 sequence: CASSVGQGIAKNIQYF. CDR3 coding DNA: TGCGCCAGCAGTGTGGGACAGGGAATAGCCAAAAACATTCAGTACTTC.

This clone was picked up a small number of times. V is TRBV6-5 and J is TRBJ1-1; a weak D match, TRBD1 (5 bases). Germline loops: CDR1 MNHEY, CDR2 SVGAGI. V lost 0 bases and J 7 bases, leaving 15 bases between the germline ends. The CDR3 extends over 15 amino acids. The CDR3 is CASSYSGARGGEAFF. The CDR3, as DNA: TGTGCCAGCAGTTACTCGGGCGCTCGGGGGGGTGAAGCTTTCTTT.

This chain links TRBV6-6 with TRBJ2-2, with TRBD2 matching over 7 bases. Germline-derived CDR1 and CDR2 are MNHNY and SVGAGI (reference sequence). V shed 6 bases and J 4 bases; nucleotides not matched to a gene: 8. The CDR3 is 15 amino acids. The CDR3: CASRGRAASTGELFF. The CDR3 bases are TGTGCCAGCAGGGGGAGGGCCGCGAGCACCGGGGAGCTGTTTTTT.

The chain combines TRBV28 with TRBJ2-7; D gene ambiguous. The ends were cut back, 2 bases at V and 3 bases at J, with 5 bases in the middle. The CDR3 runs to 12 residues. Germline V lookup: CDR1 MDHEN, CDR2 SYDVKM. CDR3 nucleotides: TGTGCCAGCAGTTTACTCTTCTACGAGCAGTACTTC. Protein sequence: CASSLLFYEQYF.

The chain combines TRBV29-1 with TRBJ1-4; TRBD1 might be the D (6 bases). V gave up 4 bases and J gave up 5 bases, with 17 bases separating them. This CDR3 has 15 amino acids. CDR1 and CDR2 from the germline V gene are SQVTM and ANQGSEA. Here the CDR3 reads CSVGTRTERNEKLFF. CDR3 bases: TGCAGCGTTGGAACTCGGACAGAACGAAATGAAAAACTGTTTTTT.

This chain joins TRBV29-1 and TRBJ1-1, with TRBD1 identical over 9 bases. Germline CDR1 and CDR2: SQVTM and ANQGSEA. The CDR3 contains 12 residues. With 6 bases clipped from V and 5 bases from J, the junction kept 4 bases outside the gene matches. The CDR3 is CSVETGGTEAFF. In DNA, the CDR3 is TGCAGCGTAGAGACAGGGGGGACTGAAGCTTTCTTT.

The chain is built from TRBV5-6 and TRBJ1-2; a weak D match, TRBD1 (5 bases). V dropped 3 bases and J dropped 4 bases, with 19 bases sitting between them. The germline V gene has CDR1 SGHDT and CDR2 YYEEEE. This CDR3 has 16 residues. In nucleotides, the CDR3 is TGTGCCAGCAGCTCAGTACAGGTCGTATACTCCTATGGCTACACCTTC. It specifies CASSSVQVVYSYGYTF.

The genes are TRBV19 and TRBJ1-4, with D uncertain. The CDR3 consists of 13 residues. V lost 7 bases to trimming and J lost 6 bases, with 12 bases between them. The V gene's germline CDR1 is LNHDA and CDR2 SQIVND (reference sequence). The CDR3 nucleotides read TGTGCCAGTACCCCGGGTGGGTATGAAAAACTGTTTTTT. Encoded protein: CASTPGGYEKLFF. The complete variable domain, with remaining parts taken from reference TRBV19 and TRBJ1-4, reads DGGITQSPKYLFRKEGQNVTLSCEQNLNHDAMYWYRQDPGQGLRLIYYSQIVNDFQKGDIAEGYSVSREKKESFPLTVTSAQKNPTAFYLCASTPGGYEKLFFGSGTQLSVL.

The chain combines TRBV5-1 with TRBJ1-1, with a possible D match to TRBD1 (5 bases). Per the germline V gene, CDR1 is SGHRS and CDR2 is YFSETQ. The CDR3 is made up of 12 amino acids. Between the trimmed V and J ends, which lost 4 bases and 10 bases, there was a span of 14 bases. The CDR3 region has the DNA TGCGCCAGCAGCGAGGACACCGTAGGAGCTTTCTTT. It encodes CASSEDTVGAFF.

This rearrangement joins TRBV11-3 to TRBJ2-1, with 11 bases lining up with TRBD2. Germline loops: CDR1 SGHNT, CDR2 YENEEA. The CDR3 has 16 amino acids. After removal of 1 base from V and 5 bases from J, the junction contained 4 bases not matched to a gene. The CDR3 bases are TGTGCCAGCAGCTTAGTAGCGGGAGGGGACCACAATGAGCAGTTCTTC. Its protein product is CASSLVAGGDHNEQFF.

This clone has just one count. V gene TRBV6-5 combines with J gene TRBJ2-1; TRBD2 aligns across 10 bases. Germline lookup yields CDR1 MNHEY and CDR2 SVGAGI. V dropped 0 bases and J dropped 7; count of bases not matched to a gene: 6. The CDR3 has 16 amino acids. The CDR3 spells CASSYSGAGGRNEQFF. As DNA, the CDR3 is TGTGCCAGCAGTTACTCTGGAGCGGGAGGGCGTAATGAGCAGTTCTTC.

This clone was observed a few times. The chain carries TRBV6-6 and TRBJ1-2; D not resolved. CDR3 length: 12 residues. Trimming cost V 7 bases and J 7 bases, with 13 bases left between them. Germline V gives CDR1 MNHNY, CDR2 SVGAGI (reference sequence). CDR3 protein: CASKGIASGYTF. The CDR3, as DNA: TGTGCCAGCAAAGGAATTGCGAGTGGCTACACCTTC.

The chain joins TRBV6-1 to TRBJ2-5, with TRBD1 matching over 7 bases. The germline CDR1 and CDR2 sequences are MNHNS and SASEGT. V shed 0 bases, J shed 0 bases, and the junction held 4 bases outside the gene matches. The CDR3 has 16 residues. The CDR3 reads CASSEAGQSYQETQYF. For the CDR3, the DNA is TGTGCCAGCAGTGAAGCGGGACAGTCGTACCAAGAGACCCAGTACTTC.

J is TRBJ2-1 and V is TRBV4-2; D is perhaps TRBD1 (5 bases). CDR1 and CDR2 (germline): LGHNA, YNFKEQ. The CDR3 sequence is 18 residues long. Trimming left V 2 bases short and J 3 bases short, with 20 bases between. In DNA form, the CDR3 reads TGTGCCAGCAGCCAACAAAACCCGTTGAGAAGGGGCTACAATGAGCAGTTCTTC. This codes for CASSQQNPLRRGYNEQFF.

The count of this clone is one. The CDR3 sequence is CASSFAVNTGELFF. The CDR3 DNA reads TGTGCCAGTAGTTTCGCGGTGAACACCGGGGAGCTGTTTTTT. The genes are TRBV19 and TRBJ2-2, with D uncertain. The CDR3 spans 14 residues. Germline V gene lookup returns CDR1 LNHDA and CDR2 SQIVND (reference sequence). The V gene lost 5 bases and the J gene lost 1 base, with 8 bases spanning the gap. The whole variable domain, filled in from reference TRBV19 and TRBJ2-2, reads DGGITQSPKYLFRKEGQNVTLSCEQNLNHDAMYWYRQDPGQGLRLIYYSQIVNDFQKGDIAEGYSVSREKKESFPLTVTSAQKNPTAFYLCASSFAVNTGELFFGEGSRLTVL.

The chain combines TRBV6-1 with TRBJ2-2; a weak D match, TRBD2 (6 bases). The germline V gene encodes CDR1 MNHNS and CDR2 SASEGT. V gave up 8 bases and J gave up 5 bases, with 12 bases separating them. The CDR3 contains 13 residues. The CDR3 DNA sequence: TGTGCCAGCGGGTCGGGGGTTACCGGGGAGCTGTTTTTT. Amino acid sequence: CASGSGVTGELFF.

The chain recombines TRBV7-8 with TRBJ1-6; D is possibly TRBD1 (5 bases). This CDR3 is 15 amino acids long. V was pared by 1 base and J by 9 bases, with 13 bases between. Per germline, CDR1 SGHVS and CDR2 FQNEAQ. CDR3 protein: CASSLVPRGPSPLHF. DNA for the CDR3: TGTGCCAGCAGCTTAGTACCGAGGGGACCTTCACCCCTCCACTTT.

This chain uses TRBV28 with TRBJ1-2; weak D call: TRBD1 (5 bases). The CDR3 extends over 13 amino acids. With 8 bases removed from V and 2 bases from J, the gap between germline ends came to 12 bases. Looked up from germline, CDR1 is MDHEN and CDR2 is SYDVKM. The CDR3 DNA follows: TGTGCCAGCGCTCGGGGCTCCAACTATGGCTACACCTTC. This translates into CASARGSNYGYTF.

CDR3 nucleotides: TGTGCCAGCAGTGGGGACGGATGGGAGACCCAGTACTTC. Translating it yields CASSGDGWETQYF. The chain uses TRBV2 and TRBJ2-5, with D perhaps assigned TRBD1 or TRBD2 (5 bases each). The CDR3 covers 13 residues. The germline V gene has CDR1 SNHLY and CDR2 FYNNEI. V was cut by 4 bases and J by 5 bases, with 11 bases left in between.

This chain uses TRBV4-2 with TRBJ2-5; TRBD1 agrees at 8 bases. Trimming removed 3 bases from V and 1 base from J; junction bases left unmatched: 4. Germline CDR1 reads LGHNA; CDR2 reads YNFKEQ. The CDR3 length is 15 residues. CDR3 in amino acids: CASSHEGQVQETQYF. CDR3 bases: TGTGCCAGCAGCCATGAGGGACAGGTCCAAGAGACCCAGTACTTC.

The chain carries TRBV5-6 and TRBJ2-7; 7 bases map to TRBD1. The CDR3 consists of 15 residues. CDR1 is SGHDT, CDR2 YYEEEE, per germline. Trimming at V came to 4 bases and at J to 0 bases, leaving 7 bases not matched to a gene. CDR3 nucleotides: TGTGCCAGCAGCCCAGACTGGGACAGCTCCTACGAGCAGTACTTC. Translated: CASSPDWDSSYEQYF.

The V call is TRBV5-1, the J call TRBJ2-3; possible D gene TRBD2, 6 bases. The length of the CDR3 is 14 residues. In germline, CDR1 is SGHRS, CDR2 YFSETQ. V lost 4 bases and J lost 3, with 12 bases in between. The CDR3 sequence: CASSQGGYTDTQYF. The CDR3, as DNA: TGCGCCAGCAGCCAAGGAGGGTATACAGATACGCAGTATTTT.

V is TRBV18 and J is TRBJ2-5, with D perhaps matching TRBD1 (5 bases). Germline lookup yields CDR1 KGHSH and CDR2 LQKENI. V lost 3 bases to trimming and J lost 2 bases, with 10 bases between them. The CDR3 spans 14 residues. The CDR3 nucleotides read TGTGCCAGCTCACCGAGCAGGGATCAAGAGACCCAGTACTTC. This gives the protein CASSPSRDQETQYF. Full variable domain (remainder filled in from reference TRBV18 and TRBJ2-5): NAGVMQNPRHLVRRRGQEARLRCSPMKGHSHVYWYRQLPEEGLKFMVYLQKENIIDESGMPKERFSAEFPKEGPSILRIQQVVRGDSAAYFCASSPSRDQETQYFGPGTRLLVL.